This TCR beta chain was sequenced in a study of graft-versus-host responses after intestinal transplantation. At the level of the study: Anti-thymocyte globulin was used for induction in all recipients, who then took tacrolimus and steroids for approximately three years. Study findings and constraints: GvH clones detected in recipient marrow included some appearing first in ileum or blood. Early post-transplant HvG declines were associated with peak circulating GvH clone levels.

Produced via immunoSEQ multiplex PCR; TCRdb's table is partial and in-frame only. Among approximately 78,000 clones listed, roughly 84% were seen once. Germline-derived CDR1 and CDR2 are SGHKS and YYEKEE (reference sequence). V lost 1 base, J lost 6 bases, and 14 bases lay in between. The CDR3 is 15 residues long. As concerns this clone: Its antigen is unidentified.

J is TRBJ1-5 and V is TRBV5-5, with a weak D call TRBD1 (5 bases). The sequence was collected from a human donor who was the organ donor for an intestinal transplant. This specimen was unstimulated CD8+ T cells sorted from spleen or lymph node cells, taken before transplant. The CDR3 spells CASSLSLGGVQPQHF. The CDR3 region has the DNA TGTGCCAGCAGCTTGTCGTTAGGAGGGGTTCAGCCCCAGCATTTT.